This TCR beta chain comes out of a study of T cell responses to AZD1222 COVID-19 vaccine. Study-level results: Dominant CD4 TCR responses targeted spike regions 160-218 and 743-854. The donors showed a predominance of white British ancestry and of females, with possible underestimation of clonal diversity.

Sequencing was performed with immunoSEQ multiplex PCR; in TCRdb, only in-frame clones are kept and a portion is missing. The sample has approximately 61,000 clones; 81% are singletons. Second doses were pooled across both intervals (about 4 or about 12 weeks). This clone was seen a few times. Its matching antigen is unknown. Germline lookup yields CDR1 LNHDA and CDR2 SQIVND (reference sequence). The V and J ends lost 6 bases and 5 bases, in that order; junction bases with no gene match: 9. The CDR3 spans 14 residues. This rearrangement joins TRBV19 to TRBJ2-7; 8 nucleotides align to TRBD2. The receptor comes from an adult who received the AZD1222 COVID-19 vaccine. Sequencing used peripheral blood, obtained 28 days after the second AZD1222 dose. CDR3 sequence reads: CASRLAAGRNEQYF. CDR3 coding DNA: TGTGCCAGTAGACTAGCGGCAGGAAGGAACGAGCAGTACTTC.